This record covers a single T cell receptor beta chain. Its cognate antigen has yet to be identified. Nothing much larger sits one base from this clone, and base qualities are not available. This specimen belongs to a study of shared clonotypes between healthy human individuals (TCRdb year 2020). About the investigation overall: Two women and a few men aged 18 to 49 years were included in the cohort. For each donor, CD4 naive and CD4 memory were each run on three plates, CD8 naive on two plates, and CD8 memory on one plate. Libraries were prepared and TCR repertoires were sequenced by different laboratories using diverse techniques, in order to increase sequencing depth and limit assay-specific biases. Leukapheresis yielded between about 0.9 and 10 billion PBMCs per donor. To estimate repertoire size and how much clonotypes are shared between individuals, the study performed deep sequencing of blood TCR repertoires from a handful of healthy adults.

TCR CDR3 regions were amplified from genomic DNA by multiplex PCR using the deep immunoSEQ assay. Extracted genomic DNA from each cell subset was distributed evenly across all wells of several immunoSEQ 96-well plates, and each plate was treated as a replicate. Each replicate PCR for sorted subsets received around 0.2 ug genomic DNA, equal to 28,000 or so T cell genomes. The purified libraries were quantified using a Qubit 3.0 fluorometer, sized with a Bioanalyzer 2100, and then quantified again using the KAPA Library Quantification kit. Every immunoSEQ 96-well plate was sequenced on a separate single-read 150-cycle Illumina NextSeq 550 flow cell. The paper's processing steps were these. The immunoSEQ output contained only junctional sequences without quality scores, so filtering could not match that applied to full-length reads. Sequences were annotated with PyIR, a Python wrapper for IgBLAST v1.9, using IMGT germline references to assign V/J genes and CDR3. Any read was removed if the V/J assignment was weak (E-value above 1e-6), the CDR3 was missing, or the read contained stop codons, out-of-frame junctions, or ambiguous translated residues. V3J clonotypes were defined as sequences sharing the same inferred V gene, J gene, and CDR3 amino acid sequence. To compute the percentage overlap between repertoires, the number of shared unique clonotypes was divided by the size of the smaller repertoire. RTK rarefaction, the Chao1 estimator, and Recon v2.1 estimates of unobserved clonotypes were used to assess repertoire richness. Generation probabilities were computed with OLGA for all TCRbeta clonotypes obtained by the gDNA method from four donors. TCRdb provides this immuneACCESS table in a form limited to in-frame rearrangements. Some clones are lacking; in checked studies, under half of them reflect an unresolved V gene, and why the rest are absent is not known. V and J calls plus clone size are reproduced from that table; the DNA served to infer D and trimming. The sample table contains about 2.4 million clones; only one count was recorded for around 94% of them. The ten most abundant clones make up around 0.14% of the sample.

Paper-wide results and their limitations: Naive subsets generally had larger estimated clonotype richness than memory subsets did. Clonotypes shared by all four sorted-subset donors showed higher generation probabilities than non-shared clonotypes. Rarefaction of sorted-subset datasets indicated incomplete sequencing despite the large sequencing depth. Pairwise subsampling indicated that sequencing depth was expected to affect the degree of clonotype sharing among donors. Sampling was limited to blood, and TCR repertoires in tissue likely differ from TCR repertoires in blood. About 5% of naive CD4, 3% to 4% of naive CD8, 2% to 2.5% of memory CD4, and around 0.4% of memory CD8 clonotypes were shared across a handful of donors. Because the study included a small number of donors, the genetic and exposure-history diversity represented was limited.

Reading the germline V gene gives CDR1 SGHAT and CDR2 FQNNGV. V is cut back by 3 bases and J by 8 bases, with 6 bases in the junction unmatched. Including the terminal cysteine and phenylalanine, the CDR3 comprises 14 residues. Only the CDR3 region is kept as DNA, spanning 42 bases read in frame from base 1. The donors were healthy, HIV-negative adults who had no recently reported acute infections or vaccinations. Only Caucasian adults living in Nashville, Tennessee, USA were represented among the donors. Magnetic negative selection was used to enrich CD4+ T cells, after which naive cells were positively selected on CD45RA and the negative fraction became the memory subset. Blood was obtained by leukapheresis, after which PBMCs were separated by Ficoll-Histopaque density gradient centrifugation and cryopreserved in liquid nitrogen vapor phase. Purity and quantity of every magnetically sorted T cell population were checked by analytical flow cytometry. Genomic DNA was isolated from each sorted fraction and quantified by UV absorbance on a Nanodrop 2000c.

Sequencing was carried out using naive CD4+ T cells sorted from blood. This specimen's cell subset or site label, per the study, means: CD45RA+ positively selected. The chain uses TRBV11-2 and TRBJ1-4, with 7 bases in between that match TRBD1. The TCR comes from a man between 18 and 35 years old in good health. In nucleotides, the sequence is TGTGCCAGCAGCTTTGGGACAGCGGTAGAAAAACTGTTTTTT. Translated, this gives CASSFGTAVEKLFF.